Presented here are 14 T cell receptor beta chains from one specimen sequenced in a study of blood T cells in healthy people across ages. PCR was performed a second time for 7 to 11 cycles using a sample-barcoded 5' primer and a J-beta primer mix. In TCRdb, the 5' RACE reads were re-called with MiXCR into one record per CDR3 protein. The sample has more than 650,000 distinct CDR3 sequences; about a fifth are singletons. Sequencing was done on a sample of blood. These receptors all come from an older man in good health.

This rearrangement joins TRBV29-1 to TRBJ1-1, with unresolved D. Germline values: CDR1 SQVTM, CDR2 ANQGSEA. This CDR3 has 11 residues. DNA of the CDR3: TGCAGTGGTAAGACGGGCACTGAAGCTTTCTTT. Encoded protein: CSGKTGTEAFF. Filled out from reference TRBV29-1 and TRBJ1-1, the complete variable domain reads SAVISQKPSRDICQRGTSLTIQCQVDSQVTMMFWYRQQPGQSLTLIATANQGSEATYESGFVIDKFPISRPNLTFSTLTVSNMSPEDSSIYLCSGKTGTEAFFGQGTRLTVV.

The chain has TRBV12-3 or TRBV12-4 and TRBJ1-2, with D possibly matching TRBD1 (5 bases). Deletions cut 3 bases from V and 5 bases from J, with 10 bases between. The CDR3 has 13 amino acids. CDR3 DNA sequence: TGTGCCAGCAGTTTTGCAGGGCGGTATGGCTACACCTTC. Amino acids: CASSFAGRYGYTF.

There are many counts of this clonotype. This chain joins TRBV7-2 and TRBJ1-1; D call uncertain. CDR1 and CDR2 (germline): SGHTA, FQGNSA. The CDR3 is made up of 16 amino acids. V lost 1 base, J lost 4 bases, and 16 bases lay in between. The CDR3 bases are TGTGCCAGCAGCTTAGGGGTGAAGGTGACACGCACTGAAGCTTTCTTT. Translation gives CASSLGVKVTRTEAFF. The complete variable domain, with remaining parts taken from reference TRBV7-2 and TRBJ1-1, reads GAGVSQSPSNKVTEKGKDVELRCDPISGHTALYWYRQSLGQGLEFLIYFQGNSAPDKSGLPSDRFSAERTGGSVSTLTIQRTQQEDSAVYLCASSLGVKVTRTEAFFGQGTRLTVV.

In this sample, this clonotype turned up many times. CDR3 DNA sequence: TGTGCCATCAGTGAGTCGGAAAGGGACCCACGCGGCTACACCTTC. This sequence encodes CAISESERDPRGYTF. The chain uses TRBV10-3 and TRBJ1-2; D possibly corresponds to TRBD1 (5 bases). The CDR3 sequence is 15 residues long. V was pared by 0 bases and J by 8 bases, with 16 bases between. Per the germline V gene, CDR1 is ENHRY and CDR2 is SYGVKD.

This clonotype is a singleton in its sample. This chain uses TRBV21-1 with TRBJ2-7; the D call TRBD1 from the table was never checked on the DNA. TRBV21-1 counts as a pseudogene. The CDR3 is made up of 16 amino acids. CDR3 region: CASSTYRQGLPYEQYF. The CDR3 coding sequence is TGTGCCAGCAGCACGTACCGACAGGGTCTCCCTTACGAGCAGTACTTC.

The V and J genes are TRBV10-3 and TRBJ2-1; 12 bases fit TRBD2. CDR1 is ENHRY, CDR2 SYGVKD, per germline. Trimming removed 0 bases from V and 7 bases from J; junction bases left unmatched: 4. CDR3 length: 16 amino acids. In DNA form, the CDR3 reads TGTGCCATCAGTGAGTCGGTAGGACTAGCGGGGAATGAGCAGTTCTTC. Translated, it gives CAISESVGLAGNEQFF.

The rearrangement uses TRBV7-2 and TRBJ2-2; tentatively, D is TRBD2 (5 bases). CDR3 length: 15 amino acids. CDR1 is SGHTA, CDR2 FQGNSA, per germline. Trimming pared 7 bases from V and 2 bases from J, leaving 14 bases between. Here the CDR3 reads CASNLLGLNTGELFF. The CDR3 DNA reads as TGTGCCAGCAACCTACTAGGACTTAACACCGGGGAGCTGTTTTTT. The whole variable domain, remainder taken from reference TRBV7-2 and TRBJ2-2, is GAGVSQSPSNKVTEKGKDVELRCDPISGHTALYWYRQSLGQGLEFLIYFQGNSAPDKSGLPSDRFSAERTGGSVSTLTIQRTQQEDSAVYLCASNLLGLNTGELFFGEGSRLTVL.

This clonotype was detected many times. The CDR3 here is CATSDWVSGSTDTQYF. CDR3 nucleotide sequence: TGTGCCACCAGTGATTGGGTTAGCGGTAGCACAGATACGCAGTATTTT. V is TRBV24-1 and J is TRBJ2-3, with a tentative D call TRBD2 (6 bases). This CDR3 contains 16 residues. CDR1 is KGHDR and CDR2 is SFDVKD in the germline V gene. Trimming pared 2 bases from V and 0 bases from J, leaving 11 bases between.

The J gene is TRBJ2-3, the V gene TRBV20-1; TRBD1 agrees at 7 bases. V was clipped by 6 bases and J by 4 bases; unmatched bases: 7. The germline V gene has CDR1 DFQATT and CDR2 SNEGSKA (reference sequence). The CDR3 is made up of 13 amino acids. This CDR3 reads CSALTGRADTQYF. In DNA form, the CDR3 reads TGCAGTGCCTTGACAGGGAGAGCAGATACGCAGTATTTT.

The table lists this clonotype with a few counts. V and J are TRBV2 and TRBJ2-7, with unresolved D. The germline gives CDR1 SNHLY, CDR2 FYNNEI. The CDR3 spans 19 residues. Trimming shortened V by 8 bases and J by 0 bases, and 29 bases separated the two germline ends. The CDR3 here is CASGIRVFSPKPSSYEQYV. The CDR3 DNA reads TGTGCCAGCGGGATTAGGGTTTTTTCCCCAAAACCTAGCTCCTACGAGCAGTACGTC.

This clonotype showed up just a few times. V and J are TRBV15 and TRBJ1-3; the match to TRBD1 covers 7 bases. The CDR3 runs to 14 residues. V was pared by 6 bases and J by 4 bases, with 6 bases of the junction left unmatched. Germline V gene data show CDR1 as LNHNV and CDR2 as YYDKDF (reference sequence). This CDR3 is CATSRQGYGNTIYF. CDR3 DNA: TGTGCCACCAGTCGACAGGGATACGGAAACACCATATATTTT.

This clonotype came up a few times. The chain combines TRBV6-5 with TRBJ2-3; TRBD1 might be the D (5 bases). Germline V gene lookup returns CDR1 MNHEY and CDR2 SVGAGI. V was pared by 0 bases and J by 2 bases, with 9 bases between. The CDR3 runs to 15 residues. In nucleotides, the CDR3 is TGTGCCAGCAGTTACTCTGGGGCGGACACAGATACGCAGTATTTT. Translation gives CASSYSGADTDTQYF.

This clonotype was counted between two and nine times. The chain couples TRBV5-6 to TRBJ2-1; D is perhaps TRBD2 (6 bases). Germline CDR1 is SGHDT and CDR2 is YYEEEE. There are 15 residues in the CDR3. The V and J ends lost 0 bases and 7 bases respectively, with 14 bases between them. CDR3 nucleotides: TGTGCCAGCAGCTTGGGTTTCGGGGGTTATAATGAGCAGTTCTTC. It translates to CASSLGFGGYNEQFF.

V and J are TRBV7-9 and TRBJ2-5, with D perhaps TRBD2 (5 bases). The DNA end lines up better with TRBJ2-7; the J call may be wrong. The germline V gene encodes CDR1 SEHNR and CDR2 FQNEAQ (reference sequence). The CDR3 consists of 13 residues. The CDR3 sequence: CASSSGYSYEQYF. The CDR3 bases are TGTGCCAGCAGCTCGGGGTACTCCTACGAGCAGTACTTC.